This T cell receptor beta chain comes out of a study of cytomegalovirus exposure and HLA in healthy donors. Study-level findings and limits: Later findings reportedly placed an Asian-associated ancestry cluster below the approximately 670-donor mean for N-insertions. Previously analyzed data showed that most TCR beta V segments were productive at a frequency of about 87% or about 30%.

Remarks on this clone: Its antigen is undetermined.

Trimming cost V 1 base and J 8 bases, with 9 bases left between them. CDR1 and CDR2 (germline): SGHVS, FNYEAQ. The CDR3 covers 14 residues. The PCR had 60 Vbeta and 13 Jbeta primers. TCRdb's copy holds only in-frame clones and misses some; the assay was immunoSEQ multiplex PCR. The repertoire holds around 170,000 clones, with roughly 80% as singletons. The chain employs TRBV7-6 and TRBJ1-6; D gene ambiguous. Material for sequencing was PBMCs. The TCR comes from a man over 45 in good health and CMV-seronegative. The CDR3 sequence is CASSLEGADSPLHF. In nucleotides, the CDR3 is TGTGCCAGCAGCTTAGAAGGAGCTGATTCACCCCTCCACTTT.